This T cell receptor beta chain came from a study of blood T cell repertoires in COVID-19. Overall study: PBMCs, B-cell-depleted T cells, or T cells were the source of the cDNA or gDNA that made up the material.

Trimming removed 4 bases from V and 6 bases from J; junction bases left unmatched: 8. Germline V lookup: CDR1 LGHDT, CDR2 YNNKEL (reference sequence). The CDR3 runs 15 residues. TCRdb's table, derived via immunoSEQ multiplex PCR, lists solely in-frame clones and lacks some. This repertoire shows about 200,000 clones, 65% to 85% found once; its top ten account for approximately 7.2%. The clonotype was recovered from a woman of 80 years or more with acute or convalescent COVID-19. The specimen was peripheral blood. V and J are TRBV3-1 (or the pseudogene TRBV3-2) and TRBJ2-1, with TRBD2 identical over 8 bases. CDR3 bases: TGTGCCAGCAGCCTCGGGAGCGGGAGCGGCAATGAGCAGTTCTTC. Translation: CASSLGSGSGNEQFF.